This TCR beta chain was documented in a study of T cell responses to AZD1222 COVID-19 vaccine. Turning to this clone: Its matching antigen is unknown.

The junction had 7 bases not matched to a gene; V was cut back by 7 bases and J by 5 bases. The germline CDR1 and CDR2 sequences are LGHNT and FRNRAP. The CDR3 loop spans 13 amino acids. Data came from immunoSEQ multiplex PCR; TCRdb stores just in-frame clones and leaves some out. The data show some 130,000 clones, with 89% seen just once and 6.3% held by the top ten. Study observations and caveats: Every sample of the repertoires postdated the peak T cell response. Spike-spanning, vaccine-associated CD4 TCRs were dominant at 160-218 and 743-854.

This chain links TRBV12-5 with TRBJ2-5, with TRBD1 matching 7 bases. This clonotype originated in an adult in good health. Sequenced material: peripheral blood, taken on day 0 of AZD1222 vaccination. The chain's CDR3 is CASALTGRETQYF. The CDR3 DNA is TGTGCTAGTGCCCTGACAGGGCGCGAGACCCAGTACTTC.